This entry lists 4 T cell receptor beta chains sequenced from one sample in a study of shared clonotypes between healthy human individuals. Using immunoSEQ multiplex PCR, the repertoire was profiled, and TCRdb retains in-frame clones only, with some absent. The table includes a few million clones, more than 80% detected once. Source material: naive CD4+ T cells from PBMCs. Subset in this sample: CD45RA+ positively selected. The origin of the receptors is a young man in good health. Some clones in this sample may be carry-over from other donors' samples.

The CDR3 DNA follows: TGTGCCAGCAGCTTAACTTTGACTACCACAGATACGCAGTATTTT. It codes for CASSLTLTTTDTQYF. The chain links TRBV7-3 to TRBJ2-3; a possible D gene is TRBD2 (5 bases). Looked up from germline, CDR1 is SGHTA and CDR2 is FQGTGA. Trimming pared 0 bases from V and 2 bases from J, leaving 9 bases between. The CDR3 has 15 amino acids.

The V and J genes are TRBV11-1 and TRBJ2-5; TRBD2 might be the D (5 bases). CDR1 is SGHAT and CDR2 is FQDESV in the germline V gene (reference sequence). The CDR3 runs 16 residues. Trimming removed 1 base at V and 1 base at J, with 13 bases between. DNA for the CDR3: TGTGCCAGCAGCTTAGGGAAGGAGGAGGCCCAAGAGACCCAGTACTTC. Translation gives CASSLGKEEAQETQYF.

This chain joins TRBV7-2 and TRBJ1-5; 9 bases line up with TRBD1. With V trimmed by 5 bases and J by 4 bases, 0 bases remained unmatched. Per germline, CDR1 SGHTA and CDR2 FQGNSA. CDR3 length: 13 residues. The CDR3 DNA reads as TGTGCCAGCAGCGGACAGGGGAATCAGCCCCAGCATTTT. Amino acid sequence: CASSGQGNQPQHF.

J is TRBJ2-3 and V is TRBV4-3; TRBD2 matches at 10 bases. V dropped 3 bases and J dropped 4; count of bases not matched to a gene: 4. This CDR3 comprises 15 residues. From germline, CDR1 is LGHNA and CDR2 YSLEER. CDR3 residues: CASSQQAGGADTQYF. The CDR3 nucleotides are TGCGCCAGCAGCCAGCAAGCGGGAGGGGCAGATACGCAGTATTTT.